Below are 22 T cell receptor beta chains sequenced from a single sample in a study of beta chain features in type 1 diabetes. Whole-study findings and limits: A moderate, significant TCRB CDR3 shortening appeared in type 1 diabetes across four CD4+ subsets.

The isolated RNA, all of it, was reverse transcribed, so expressed TCRB transcripts were what got sequenced. Method: immunoSEQ multiplex PCR; TCRdb's copy keeps in-frame clones and lacks some. The sample records fewer than 400,000 clones, approximately 9.9% being singletons. These receptors have no known antigen. Material: central memory CD4+ T cells from blood. The origin of the receptors is a man aged 30-40 years with type 1 diabetes.

The chain recombines TRBV7-9 with TRBJ2-3, with 10 positions matching TRBD2. V lost 1 base, J lost 1 base, and 2 bases stayed unmatched. The germline V gene encodes CDR1 SEHNR and CDR2 FQNEAQ (reference sequence). The CDR3 is made up of 16 amino acids. CDR3 region: CASSLEGTSGTDTQYF. CDR3 DNA sequence: TGTGCCAGCAGCTTAGAGGGGACTAGCGGCACAGATACGCAGTATTTT.

The rearrangement joins TRBV19 to TRBJ1-1; TRBD1 aligns across 7 bases. Losses at the gene ends were 6 bases for V and 10 bases for J; bases not matched to a gene: 14. The length of the CDR3 is 14 residues. Germline V gene data show CDR1 as LNHDA and CDR2 as SQIVND (reference sequence). DNA for the CDR3: TGTGCCAGTAGCATGGGACAGCGTGGGCTTGGAGCTTTCTTT. This gives the protein CASSMGQRGLGAFF. Full variable domain (remainder filled in from reference TRBV19 and TRBJ1-1): DGGITQSPKYLFRKEGQNVTLSCEQNLNHDAMYWYRQDPGQGLRLIYYSQIVNDFQKGDIAEGYSVSREKKESFPLTVTSAQKNPTAFYLCASSMGQRGLGAFFGQGTRLTVV.

This clone was counted at least ten times. The J gene is TRBJ2-3, the V gene TRBV7-2; D perhaps matches TRBD2 (5 bases). Germline V gene data show CDR1 as SGHTA and CDR2 as FQGNSA. V was pared by 4 bases and J by 5 bases, with 13 bases between. CDR3 size: 14 residues. This CDR3 is CASSYRGREDTQYF. The CDR3 nucleotides are TGTGCCAGCAGCTACCGGGGAAGGGAAGATACGCAGTATTTT.

The chain links TRBV30 to TRBJ2-5; 7 nucleotides align to TRBD1. Germline-derived CDR1 and CDR2 are GTSNPN and SVGIG (reference sequence). V was clipped by 2 bases and J by 4 bases; unmatched bases: 1. The CDR3 runs to 12 residues. This chain's CDR3 is CAWSRTGETQYF. In DNA form, the CDR3 reads TGTGCCTGGAGTCGGACAGGAGAGACCCAGTACTTC.

This rearrangement joins TRBV28 to TRBJ2-1; D call uncertain. The germline V gene encodes CDR1 MDHEN and CDR2 SYDVKM. The CDR3 is 14 amino acids. V lost 7 bases, J lost 4 bases, and 14 bases lay in between. As DNA, the CDR3 is TGTGCCAGCACCTTCCCGGACCATTACAATGAGCAGTTCTTC. Amino acid sequence: CASTFPDHYNEQFF. The full variable domain, its missing parts supplied by reference TRBV28 and TRBJ2-1, is DVKVTQSSRYLVKRTGEKVFLECVQDMDHENMFWYRQDPGLGLRLIYFSYDVKMKEKGDIPEGYSVSREKKERFSLILESASTNQTSMYLCASTFPDHYNEQFFGPGTRLTVL.

This clone was counted only a few times. This sequence joins TRBV7-2 and TRBJ1-5, with D possibly matching TRBD1 (5 bases). This CDR3 comprises 16 residues. Trimming left V 5 bases short and J 5 bases short, with 19 bases between. Per germline, CDR1 SGHTA and CDR2 FQGNSA. The CDR3 region has the DNA TGTGCCAGCAGCCCTAATGAGCCTGGGACCCATCAGCCCCAGCATTTT. This codes for CASSPNEPGTHQPQHF.

This clone was detected ten times or more. CDR3 amino acids: CASSSQDTQYF. Written as DNA, the CDR3 is TGTGCCAGCAGCTCCCAAGATACGCAGTATTTT. The chain has TRBV5-4 and TRBJ2-3; D unclear. V was shortened by 3 bases and J by 5 bases, with 4 bases between the two germline ends. The length of the CDR3 is 11 residues. Germline CDR1 reads SGHNT; CDR2 reads YYREEE (reference sequence).

There are a few counts of this clone. This chain connects TRBV18 to TRBJ1-2; TRBD1 agrees at 8 bases. Germline V gives CDR1 KGHSH, CDR2 LQKENI. This CDR3 is built from 14 residues. J gave up 6 bases and V 6 bases, and 9 bases lay outside the gene matches. In DNA, the CDR3 is TGTGCCAGCTCGCCGAACGGACAGGGCGATGGCTACACCTTC. As protein: CASSPNGQGDGYTF.

This clone was counted at least ten times. The V and J genes are TRBV7-9 and TRBJ2-3; TRBD2 matches 8 bases. This CDR3 region has 15 residues. The germline CDR1 and CDR2 sequences are SEHNR and FQNEAQ (reference sequence). The V and J ends lost 4 bases and 1 base, in that order; junction bases with no gene match: 4. CDR3 amino acids: CASSSFSGGTDTQYF. In DNA, the CDR3 is TGTGCCAGCAGCTCATTTAGCGGGGGCACAGATACGCAGTATTTT.

This clone was picked up a small number of times. V and J are TRBV7-2 and TRBJ2-7, with D possibly called TRBD1 or TRBD2 (5 bases each). CDR3 length: 13 residues. In germline, CDR1 is SGHTA, CDR2 FQGNSA. V was cut by 9 bases and J by 1 base, with 13 bases left in between. The DNA of the CDR3 is TGTGCCAGTTACGTGAGGGGATCCTACGAGCAGTACTTC. Encoded protein: CASYVRGSYEQYF.

The rearrangement links TRBV12-5 to TRBJ2-3; D not certain. Germline CDR1 is LGHNT and CDR2 is FRNRAP. The CDR3 is 12 amino acids. Trimming cost V 2 bases and J 4 bases, with 4 bases left between them. CDR3 DNA sequence: TGTGCTAGTGGTTTGTGGGCAGATACGCAGTATTTT. It codes for CASGLWADTQYF.

This chain connects TRBV29-1 to TRBJ2-1; tentative D call: TRBD2 (6 bases). Trimming pared 3 bases from V and 6 bases from J, leaving 18 bases between. In germline, CDR1 is SQVTM, CDR2 ANQGSEA. The CDR3 consists of 15 residues. CDR3 nucleotide sequence: TGCAGCGTTGATGGAGGAGGGTTGGGGGTCAATGAGCAGTTCTTC. Translated, it gives CSVDGGGLGVNEQFF.

The chain carries TRBV2 and TRBJ2-5, with 7 bases matching TRBD2. The CDR3 loop spans 12 amino acids. V gave up 8 bases and J gave up 0 bases; unmatched junction bases: 0. Germline V CDR1 and CDR2: SNHLY, FYNNEI. CDR3 sequence reads: CASAGDQETQYF. The CDR3 DNA follows: TGTGCCAGCGCGGGGGACCAAGAGACCCAGTACTTC. The variable domain in full, with the rest retrieved from reference TRBV2 and TRBJ2-5, is EPEVTQTPSHQVTQMGQEVILRCVPISNHLYFYWYRQILGQKVEFLVSFYNNEISEKSEIFDDQFSVERPDGSNFTLKIRSTKLEDSAMYFCASAGDQETQYFGPGTRLLVL.

The chain has TRBV10-3 and TRBJ2-7, with a possible D match to TRBD1 (6 bases). V lost 0 bases, J lost 0 bases, and 24 bases lay in between. The length of the CDR3 is 20 residues. Per the germline V gene, CDR1 is ENHRY and CDR2 is SYGVKD. CDR3 sequence: CAISESEGWDTGFSSYEQYF. The CDR3 region has the DNA TGTGCCATCAGTGAGTCCGAAGGTTGGGACACAGGATTTAGCTCCTACGAGCAGTACTTC.

The chain recombines TRBV7-8 with TRBJ1-5; 7 nucleotides align to TRBD1. Trimming at V came to 5 bases and at J to 5 bases, leaving 12 bases not matched to a gene. The CDR3 length is 16 residues. CDR1 SGHVS and CDR2 FQNEAQ come from the germline V gene. CDR3: CASSPTIQGRYQPQHF. The CDR3 DNA reads TGTGCCAGCAGCCCCACGATACAGGGGCGGTATCAGCCCCAGCATTTT.

The table lists this clone with many counts. The chain employs TRBV10-3 and TRBJ2-3, with 10 nucleotides matching TRBD2. Germline V gene sequence: CDR1 ENHRY, CDR2 SYGVKD. CDR3 length equals 15 residues. J was trimmed by 6 bases and V by 8 bases; bases with no gene match: 11. As DNA, the CDR3 is TGTGCCATCGGCAGCGGGGGGGCCGTAGGTGATACGCAGTATTTT. Its protein product is CAIGSGGAVGDTQYF.

The chain couples TRBV11-2 to TRBJ1-1; no firm D call. This CDR3 spans 16 amino acids. Trimming removed 5 bases at V and 0 bases at J, with 16 bases between. From germline, CDR1 is SGHAT and CDR2 FQNNGV. The CDR3 here is CASSLGSPSMNTEAFF. As DNA, the CDR3 is TGTGCCAGCAGCCTAGGCAGCCCCTCTATGAACACTGAAGCTTTCTTT.

The chain carries TRBV6-1 and TRBJ2-3; D not resolved. The V gene's germline CDR1 is MNHNS and CDR2 SASEGT. The length of the CDR3 is 14 residues. V was clipped by 8 bases and J by 1 base, with 13 bases between them. CDR3 protein: CASQKEDGTDTQYF. CDR3 nucleotide sequence: TGTGCCAGCCAGAAGGAAGATGGCACAGATACGCAGTATTTT.

This clone appeared many times. V gene TRBV2 combines with J gene TRBJ1-5; D may be TRBD1 (6 bases). The CDR3 runs to 14 residues. Germline lookup yields CDR1 SNHLY and CDR2 FYNNEI. V gave up 3 bases and J gave up 4 bases, with 10 bases separating them. As DNA, the CDR3 is TGTGCCAGCAGTGACAGGACAGCGAATCAGCCCCAGCATTTT. Its translation is CASSDRTANQPQHF. Full variable domain (missing parts from reference TRBV2 and TRBJ1-5): EPEVTQTPSHQVTQMGQEVILRCVPISNHLYFYWYRQILGQKVEFLVSFYNNEISEKSEIFDDQFSVERPDGSNFTLKIRSTKLEDSAMYFCASSDRTANQPQHFGDGTRLSIL.

This clone has a handful of counts. V and J are TRBV7-2 and TRBJ1-2; D perhaps matches TRBD1 (6 bases). V gave up 5 bases and J gave up 7 bases, with 17 bases separating them. Germline V gene data show CDR1 as SGHTA and CDR2 as FQGNSA. The CDR3 has 14 amino acids. The CDR3 loop is CASSVPVGGAGYTF. In DNA form, the CDR3 reads TGTGCCAGCAGCGTGCCCGTCGGGGGGGCTGGCTACACCTTC.

The V call is TRBV9, the J call TRBJ1-4, with 7 bases fitting TRBD1. Germline CDR1 is SGDLS and CDR2 is YYNGEE. The J segment lost 2 bases and the V segment lost 4 bases, leaving 2 bases of the junction unmatched. This CDR3 contains 14 residues. The CDR3 loop is CASSPTGTNEKLFF. The CDR3 DNA reads as TGTGCCAGCAGCCCGACAGGGACTAATGAAAAACTGTTTTTT.

This clone showed up just a few times. This rearrangement joins TRBV30 to TRBJ1-5; no reliable D call. Deletions cut 4 bases from V and 0 bases from J, with 10 bases between. Per the germline V gene, CDR1 is GTSNPN and CDR2 is SVGIG (reference sequence). CDR3 length: 14 residues. The CDR3 bases are TGTGCCTGGAACGCGTATGGTAGCAATCAGCCCCAGCATTTT. It yields the protein CAWNAYGSNQPQHF.